The 5 T cell receptor beta chains listed next were all sequenced from one sample in a study of shared clonotypes between healthy human individuals. Positive CCR7 selection of CD45RO-negative cells yielded the naive CD8 cells, and terminally differentiated effector memory CD45RA+ cells were excluded. Repertoires were generated with immunoSEQ multiplex PCR, while TCRdb's copy carries only in-frame clones and drops some. The sample lists 1.5 million to 2.5 million clones; approximately 94% were seen once. Material for sequencing was naive CD8+ T cells sorted from blood. Receptors were obtained from a man in his late teens or twenties in good health.

A word on this clone: Other nucleotide sequences in the sample specify the same CDR3. The rearrangement uses TRBV2 and TRBJ2-3; 8 nucleotides align to TRBD1. Trimming at V came to 4 bases and at J to 3 bases, leaving 3 bases not matched to a gene. The CDR3 is 14 residues long. Per germline, CDR1 SNHLY and CDR2 FYNNEI. CDR3 nucleotides: TGTGCCAGCAGTGCCGGACAGGGAACAGATACGCAGTATTTT. Translated: CASSAGQGTDTQYF.

The chain uses TRBV27 and TRBJ1-1; D gene unclear. Trimming took 1 base from V and 6 from J, leaving 9 bases between them. Per the germline V gene, CDR1 is MNHEY and CDR2 is SMNVEV (reference sequence). This CDR3 has 13 residues. This CDR3 reads CASSLLGSAEAFF. The CDR3 DNA sequence: TGTGCCAGCAGTTTATTAGGGTCCGCTGAAGCTTTCTTT.

CDR3: CASRGTGKNIQYF. CDR3 DNA sequence: TGTGCCAGCCGCGGGACAGGCAAAAACATTCAGTACTTC. The rearrangement uses TRBV2 and TRBJ2-4, with 8 bases lining up with TRBD1. Germline V gives CDR1 SNHLY, CDR2 FYNNEI. V lost 8 bases, J lost 3 bases, and 3 bases stayed unmatched. The CDR3 totals 13 residues.

V and J are TRBV30 and TRBJ2-1; D is tentatively TRBD1 or TRBD2 (5 bases each). The CDR3 sequence is 14 residues long. Germline-derived CDR1 and CDR2 are GTSNPN and SVGIG (reference sequence). V dropped 2 bases and J dropped 0 bases, with 8 bases sitting between them. The CDR3 nucleotides read TGTGCCTGGAGTACCGGGACCTCCTACAATGAGCAGTTCTTC. This sequence encodes CAWSTGTSYNEQFF.

This chain links TRBV29-1 with TRBJ2-7, with a weak D call TRBD1 (5 bases). The V gene lost 4 bases and the J gene lost 0 bases, with 10 bases spanning the gap. CDR3 length equals 13 residues. CDR1 is SQVTM, CDR2 ANQGSEA, per germline. DNA for the CDR3: TGCAGCGTTGGGGGCACGAGCTCCTACGAGCAGTACTTC. Translating it yields CSVGGTSSYEQYF.